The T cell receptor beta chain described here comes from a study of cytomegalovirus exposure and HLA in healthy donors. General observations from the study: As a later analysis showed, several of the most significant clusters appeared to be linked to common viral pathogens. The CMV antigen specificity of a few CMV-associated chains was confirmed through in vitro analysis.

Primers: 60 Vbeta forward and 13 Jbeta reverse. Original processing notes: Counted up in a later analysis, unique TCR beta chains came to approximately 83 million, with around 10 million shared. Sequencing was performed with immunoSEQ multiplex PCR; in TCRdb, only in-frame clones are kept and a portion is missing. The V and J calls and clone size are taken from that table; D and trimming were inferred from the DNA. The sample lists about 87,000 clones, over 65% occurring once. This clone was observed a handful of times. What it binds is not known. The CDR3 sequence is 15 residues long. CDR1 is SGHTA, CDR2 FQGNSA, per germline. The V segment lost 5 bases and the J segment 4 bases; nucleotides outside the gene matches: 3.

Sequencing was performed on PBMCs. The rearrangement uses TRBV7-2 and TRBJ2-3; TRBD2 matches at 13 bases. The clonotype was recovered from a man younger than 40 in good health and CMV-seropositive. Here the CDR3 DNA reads TGTGCCAGCAGCCCGGGACTAGCGGGACCAGATACGCAGTATTTT. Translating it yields CASSPGLAGPDTQYF.